The rows below give T cell receptor beta chains drawn from one sample of a study of T cells in Graves' hyperthyroidism and ophthalmopathy. Using its own MiXCR run on the multiplex PCR reads, TCRdb lists one record per CDR3 protein. The data contain 460,000 or so distinct CDR3 sequences, approximately 15% of them seen just once; the ten biggest clones take up around a sixth. The specimen sequenced was blood. The receptors come from a young woman with Graves' hyperthyroidism. Both conserved end residues are part of each CDR3. A D gene is named only where the DNA matches it firmly. For some rows the clone size is stated as once, few or many, or as a class when expanded; others skip it.

d_call,v_call,cdr3_length,clone_size,j_call,cdr3_aa,cdr3_nt
.,TRBV11-3,14,many,TRBJ2-5,CASSANRFQETQYF,TGTGCCAGCAGCGCGAACAGGTTTCAAGAGACCCAGTACTTC
.,TRBV12-3/TRBV12-4,12,many,TRBJ2-7,CASSSLGYEQYF,TGTGCCAGCAGTTCCCTTGGGTACGAGCAGTACTTC
TRBD1,TRBV7-9,15,.,TRBJ1-4,CASSSLTGTNEKLFF,TGTGCCAGCAGCTCTCTGACAGGGACTAATGAAAAACTGTTTTTT
TRBD2,TRBV19,17,many,TRBJ2-7,CASSKGTSGRAADEQYF,TGTGCCAGTAGCAAAGGGACTAGCGGGAGGGCAGCGGACGAGCAGTACTTC
TRBD2,TRBV20-1,13,many,TRBJ2-1,CSATLREYREQFF,TGCAGTGCTACTCTGCGGGAGTACCGTGAGCAGTTCTTC
.,TRBV24-1,17,many,TRBJ1-2,CATNPPPGPPSVDGYTF,TGTGCCACCAACCCGCCCCCGGGACCACCTTCGGTCGATGGCTACACCTTC
.,TRBV30,13,few,TRBJ2-7,CAWSLGPSYEQYF,TGTGCCTGGAGTTTAGGACCCTCCTACGAGCAGTACTTC
.,TRBV6-5,19,many,TRBJ1-1,CASSYRFPTELKVNTEAFF,TGTGCCAGCAGTTACCGTTTCCCGACAGAGTTAAAAGTGAACACTGAAGCTTTCTTT
TRBD2,TRBV6-7,15,many,TRBJ2-7,CASSYSILAAYEQYF,TGTGCCAGCAGTTACTCGATCCTAGCGGCCTACGAGCAGTACTTC
.,TRBV29-1,16,many,TRBJ2-1,CSVAPRQGNSYNEQFF,TGCAGCGTTGCGCCGCGCCAGGGAAATTCTTACAATGAGCAGTTCTTC
.,TRBV3-1,15,many,TRBJ2-7,CASSQDSAIPYEQYF,TGTGCCAGCAGCCAAGATTCCGCGATCCCCTACGAGCAGTACTTC
.,TRBV11-2,12,many,TRBJ2-1,CASSSGRDEQFF,TGTGCCAGCAGCTCTGGGCGGGATGAGCAGTTCTTC
.,TRBV19,15,few,TRBJ1-1,CASSMEGRRGTEAFF,TGTGCCAGTAGTATGGAGGGGCGTAGGGGCACTGAAGCTTTCTTT
.,TRBV19,13,many,TRBJ2-1,CASSPLRGIEQFF,TGTGCCAGTAGTCCCCTCAGGGGTATTGAGCAGTTCTTC
.,TRBV19,14,few,TRBJ1-1,CASSIGPVNTEAFF,TGTGCCAGTAGTATAGGTCCAGTGAACACTGAAGCTTTCTTT
.,TRBV25-1,11,many,TRBJ2-1,CAITVGYEQFF,TGTGCCATCACCGTGGGCTATGAGCAGTTCTTC
TRBD2,TRBV11-3,16,many,TRBJ2-3,CASSPGTSGTADTQYF,TGTGCCAGCAGCCCTGGGACTAGCGGGACCGCAGATACGCAGTATTTT
.,TRBV12-3/TRBV12-4,14,many,TRBJ2-1,CASRDPARADEQFF,TGTGCCAGCAGGGACCCGGCGCGGGCGGATGAGCAGTTCTTC
.,TRBV3-1,13,many,TRBJ2-4,CASSQGFLFIQYF,TGTGCCAGCAGCCAAGGGTTCCTATTCATTCAGTACTTC
.,TRBV10-1,14,few,TRBJ1-4,CASSPQPSGGKLFF,TGCGCCAGCAGTCCACAGCCGTCGGGTGGAAAACTGTTTTTT
TRBD2,TRBV7-8,14,many,TRBJ2-1,CASSLDGRAGEQFF,TGTGCCAGCAGCTTAGACGGGAGGGCCGGTGAGCAGTTCTTC
.,TRBV12-3/TRBV12-4,13,many,TRBJ1-2,CASSFGVHYGYTF,TGTGCCAGCAGTTTTGGGGTCCACTATGGCTACACCTTC
TRBD1,TRBV19,18,once,TRBJ1-1,CASSIGRDRGLPNTEAFF,TGTGCCAGTAGTATAGGCCGGGACAGGGGGCTACCGAACACTGAAGCTTTCTTT
.,TRBV18,14,many,TRBJ2-5,CASSHSGREETQYF,TGTGCCAGCTCTCACTCCGGGAGAGAAGAGACCCAGTACTTC
.,TRBV12-3/TRBV12-4,16,many,TRBJ1-5,CASSSGRVLLGQPQHF,TGTGCCAGCAGTTCAGGTCGTGTGCTATTGGGCCAGCCCCAGCATTTT
TRBD2,TRBV28,17,many,TRBJ2-2,CASSSPFIPGGTGELFF,TGTGCCAGCAGTTCACCCTTCATCCCGGGGGGCACCGGGGAGCTGTTTTTT
TRBD2,TRBV7-9,14,.,TRBJ2-1,CASSSGLARDEQFF,TGTGCCAGCAGCTCGGGACTAGCTAGGGATGAGCAGTTCTTC
.,TRBV4-2,15,many,TRBJ2-4,CASSQERSQRNIQYF,TGTGCCAGCAGCCAAGAGAGGTCGCAACGAAACATTCAGTACTTC
.,TRBV27,11,.,TRBJ2-7,CASEKDYEQYF,TGTGCCAGCGAGAAGGACTACGAGCAGTACTTC
.,TRBV5-1,13,many,TRBJ2-1,CASSNRAENEQFF,TGCGCCAGCAGCAACCGGGCCGAGAATGAGCAGTTCTTC
.,TRBV20-1,14,few,TRBJ2-1,CSASLDPGRGEQFF,TGCAGTGCTAGCCTAGACCCGGGTCGTGGTGAGCAGTTCTTC
TRBD1,TRBV6-5,14,few,TRBJ1-1,CASTPGQGYTEAFF,TGTGCCAGCACCCCGGGACAGGGCTACACTGAAGCTTTCTTT
TRBD1,TRBV6-1,17,many,TRBJ2-3,CASSYAFPGQGADTQYF,TGTGCCAGCAGTTACGCCTTCCCGGGACAGGGCGCAGATACGCAGTATTTT
.,TRBV15,13,.,TRBJ2-7,CATSRDGGYEQYF,TGTGCCACCAGCAGAGATGGCGGTTACGAGCAGTACTTC
.,TRBV7-6,11,many,TRBJ1-5,CASSAGGPQHF,TGTGCCAGCAGCGCCGGGGGACCCCAGCATTTT
.,TRBV5-1,14,few,TRBJ1-2,CASSPGSALYGYTF,TGCGCCAGCAGCCCGGGATCAGCCTTATATGGCTACACCTTC
.,TRBV30,13,many,TRBJ2-1,CAFKGVSYNEQFF,TGTGCCTTCAAAGGGGTCTCCTACAATGAGCAGTTCTTC
.,TRBV27,13,many,TRBJ1-1,CASSFRGNTEAFF,TGTGCCAGCAGTTTTAGGGGTAACACTGAAGCTTTCTTT
.,TRBV9,16,many,TRBJ2-7,CASSVAMSGVLGEQYF,TGTGCCAGCAGCGTAGCTATGTCAGGGGTGCTGGGCGAGCAGTACTTC
TRBD1,TRBV20-1,16,many,TRBJ2-3,CSAREDRTGVTDTQYF,TGCAGTGCTAGAGAGGACCGGACAGGGGTCACAGATACGCAGTATTTT
TRBD2,TRBV11-2,17,many,TRBJ2-3,CASSLTFGLAGTDTQYF,TGTGCCAGCAGCCTAACCTTCGGGCTAGCGGGCACAGATACGCAGTATTTT